One and the same sample provided the 11 T cell receptor beta chains below, sequenced in a study of blood T cell repertoires in COVID-19. Profiled with immunoSEQ multiplex PCR; TCRdb holds only in-frame clones, not every one. The profile shows about 56,000 clones, approximately 89% of them singletons. The sequenced sample was peripheral blood. The receptors shown here come from a woman between 55 and 75 years old with COVID-19, enrolled during active disease.

V gene TRBV9 combines with J gene TRBJ1-3; D unresolved. The germline V gene has CDR1 SGDLS and CDR2 YYNGEE. V lost 7 bases to trimming and J lost 0 bases, with 5 bases between them. There are 12 residues in the CDR3. For the CDR3, the DNA is TGTGCCAGCTCAGGCTCTGGAAACACCATATATTTT. It is translated as CASSGSGNTIYF.

The chain couples TRBV18 to TRBJ2-7; the D gene is possibly TRBD2 (5 bases). The V gene lost 3 bases and the J gene lost 3 bases, with 18 bases spanning the gap. Germline lookup yields CDR1 KGHSH and CDR2 LQKENI. The CDR3 consists of 16 residues. The CDR3: CASSPTFERRYYEQYF. For the CDR3, the DNA is TGTGCCAGCTCACCTACCTTCGAGCGGAGGTACTACGAGCAGTACTTC.

The chain employs TRBV11-2 and TRBJ2-2; D perhaps matches TRBD1 (5 bases). CDR1 and CDR2 (germline): SGHAT, FQNNGV. The length of the CDR3 is 16 residues. Deletions cut 2 bases from V and 0 bases from J, with 10 bases between. The CDR3 reads CASSLSQGTNTGELFF. The CDR3 DNA sequence: TGTGCCAGCAGCTTATCTCAGGGAACGAACACCGGGGAGCTGTTTTTT.

This clone qualifies as medium-sized. V and J are TRBV29-1 and TRBJ1-2, with 7 bases fitting TRBD1. The CDR3 length is 12 residues. CDR1 is SQVTM, CDR2 ANQGSEA, per germline. V lost 4 bases to trimming and J lost 12 bases; unmatched junction nucleotides: 11. CDR3 DNA: TGCAGCGTTGCCCTCGATCAGGGGGGCCACACCTTC. It encodes CSVALDQGGHTF.

The rearrangement uses TRBV7-9 and TRBJ2-7; D not resolved. The CDR3 loop spans 14 amino acids. Looked up from germline, CDR1 is SEHNR and CDR2 is FQNEAQ (reference sequence). Trimming stripped 1 base from V and 0 bases from J, with 7 bases between. CDR3 region: CASSLDWSSYEQYF. The CDR3 bases are TGTGCCAGCAGCTTAGACTGGAGCTCCTACGAGCAGTACTTC.

This chain uses TRBV29-1 with TRBJ2-7, with D perhaps matching TRBD2 (5 bases). The CDR3 totals 11 residues. CDR1 and CDR2 (germline): SQVTM, ANQGSEA. Deletions cut 4 bases from V and 3 bases from J, with 7 bases between. As DNA, the CDR3 is TGCAGCGTTGTGGGGAGCTACGAGCAGTACTTC. It encodes CSVVGSYEQYF.

This sequence joins TRBV2 and TRBJ2-3; 7 bases are shared with TRBD2. Germline V gene sequence: CDR1 SNHLY, CDR2 FYNNEI. The CDR3 totals 17 residues. V was clipped by 0 bases and J by 3 bases; unmatched bases: 9. This chain's CDR3 is CASSEALGLVYTDTQYF. CDR3 nucleotide sequence: TGTGCCAGCAGTGAAGCGCTTGGACTAGTGTATACAGATACGCAGTATTTT.

The chain is built from TRBV5-1 and TRBJ1-1, with D maybe TRBD1 (5 bases). The ends were cut back, 4 bases at V and 1 base at J, with 17 bases in the middle. The CDR3 is 16 residues long. From germline, CDR1 is SGHRS and CDR2 YFSETQ. The CDR3 nucleotides are TGCGCCAGCAGCCCACTCAGGGTTGAGAGGAACACTGAAGCTTTCTTT. This gives the protein CASSPLRVERNTEAFF.

The genes are TRBV10-2 and TRBJ2-3, with 7 bases lining up with TRBD2. This CDR3 region has 13 residues. The germline gives CDR1 WSHSY, CDR2 SAAADI. V gave up 6 bases and J gave up 5 bases; unmatched junction bases: 5. In nucleotides, the CDR3 is TGCGCCAGCAGGGCAAGCGGGGTAGATACGCAGTATTTT. As protein: CASRASGVDTQYF.

This clone was detected a few times. The chain carries TRBV7-8 and TRBJ1-1, with 12 bases matching TRBD1. Per the germline V gene, CDR1 is SGHVS and CDR2 is FQNEAQ. The CDR3 has 16 amino acids. After removal of 2 bases from V and 5 bases from J, the junction contained 6 bases not matched to a gene. The CDR3 sequence: CASSLMGQGAGTEAFF. CDR3 nucleotides: TGTGCCAGCAGCTTAATGGGACAGGGGGCGGGAACTGAAGCTTTCTTT.

The rearrangement uses TRBV6-5 and TRBJ1-1; 7 bases match TRBD1. With V trimmed by 6 bases and J by 3 bases, 10 bases remained unmatched. Germline V gene lookup returns CDR1 MNHEY and CDR2 SVGAGI. The CDR3 covers 15 residues. CDR3 coding DNA: TGTGCCAGCAGGCCTACCTGGGACAGATACACTGAAGCTTTCTTT. Protein: CASRPTWDRYTEAFF.